Here is one TCR beta chain with its context. The germline gives CDR1 SEHNR, CDR2 FQNEAQ (reference sequence). V shed 5 bases, J shed 5 bases, and the junction held 6 bases outside the gene matches. The CDR3 has 14 residues. This specimen belongs to a study of blood T cell repertoires in COVID-19. Study information: Samples came from the United States, Italy and Spain, spanning acute and convalescent COVID-19. Nucleic acid was either cDNA or gDNA, and it came from T cells, B-cell-depleted T cells, or PBMCs.

In the authors' workflow: Counts of nucleated cells, estimated from reference gene primer amplification, were obtained. Some clones are missing from TCRdb's copy, which holds only in-frame ones; the method was immunoSEQ multiplex PCR. The V and J calls and clone size are taken from that table; D and trimming were inferred from the DNA. The sample has 230,000 or so clones, about 85% seen once. This sequence originates from a man aged 25-40 years with active or convalescent COVID-19. The V call is TRBV7-9, the J call TRBJ2-5; the match to TRBD1 covers 9 bases. Sequenced sample: peripheral blood. The CDR3 sequence is CASSQGQGLETQYF. CDR3 bases: TGTGCCAGCAGCCAGGGACAGGGTCTGGAGACCCAGTACTTC.